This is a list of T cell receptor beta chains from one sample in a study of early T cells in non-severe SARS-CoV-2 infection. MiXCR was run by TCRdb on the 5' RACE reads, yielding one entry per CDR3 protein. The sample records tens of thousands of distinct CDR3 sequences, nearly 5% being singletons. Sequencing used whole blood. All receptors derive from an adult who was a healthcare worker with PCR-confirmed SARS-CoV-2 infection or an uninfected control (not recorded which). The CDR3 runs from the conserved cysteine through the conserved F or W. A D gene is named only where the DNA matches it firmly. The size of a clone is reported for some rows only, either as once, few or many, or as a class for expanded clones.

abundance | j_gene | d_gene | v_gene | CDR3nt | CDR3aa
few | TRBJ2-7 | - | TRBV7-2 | TGTGCCAGCACCCCAGGGGTAGGGGTCTCCTACGAGCAGTACTTC | CASTPGVGVSYEQYF
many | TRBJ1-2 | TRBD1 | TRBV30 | TGTGCCTGGGCCAGGGACAGGCCCTATGGCTACACCTTC | CAWARDRPYGYTF
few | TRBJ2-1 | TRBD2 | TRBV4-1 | TGCGCCAGCAGCCAAGATGCTAGCGGCTCCTACAATGAGCAGTTCTTC | CASSQDASGSYNEQFF
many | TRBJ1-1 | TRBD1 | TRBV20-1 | TGCAGTGCTAGAGATCCCAGCTCCCAGGGGGGTAGAAACACTGAAGCTTTCTTT | CSARDPSSQGGRNTEAFF
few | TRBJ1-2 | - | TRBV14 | TGTGCCAGCAGCCCCGGACAGAATTTATATGGCTACACCTTC | CASSPGQNLYGYTF
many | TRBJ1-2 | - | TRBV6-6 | TGTGCCAGCAGTTACCTACGACAGAGCCTTAACTATGGCTACACCTTC | CASSYLRQSLNYGYTF
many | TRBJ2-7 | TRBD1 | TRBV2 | TGTGCCAGCAGGCTCGGGACAGCAACAATGGAAGAGCAGTACTTC | CASRLGTATMEEQYF
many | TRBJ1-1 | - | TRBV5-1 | TGCGCCAGCAGCTTGGCCGCAGGGCGGGACACTGAAGTTTTCTTT | CASSLAAGRDTEVFF
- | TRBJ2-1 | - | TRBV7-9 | TGTGCCAGCAGCTCGGGACCATACTACAATGAGCAGTTCTTC | CASSSGPYYNEQFF
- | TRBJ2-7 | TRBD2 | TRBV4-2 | TGTGCCAGCAGCCAAAACGAAGCGGGAGAGGGCTACGAGCAGTACTTC | CASSQNEAGEGYEQYF